The present T cell receptor (beta chain) was sequenced within a study of T-cell reconstitution after alpha-beta-depleted transplantation in children. Germline loops: CDR1 SQVTM, CDR2 ANQGSEA. The V end was cut by 5 bases, the J end by 8 bases, with 16 bases between. The CDR3 has 13 residues. The TCRbeta library was prepared with unique molecular identifiers. TCRdb called the PCR reads again in MiXCR, with one record for every CDR3 protein. The sample contains about 640,000 distinct CDR3 sequences, 16% of which appear only once. The sequenced sample was PBMCs from the stem cell graft donor, obtained from the stem cell graft. This clonotype originated in a human donor who donated a stem cell graft to a child with acute myeloid leukemia. The gene calls are TRBV29-1 and TRBJ2-1, with TRBD1 as a possible D gene (6 bases). CDR3 sequence (DNA): TGCAGCGTTTCGACAGGAGGTCTAGATGAGCAGTTCTTC. It encodes CSVSTGGLDEQFF.